This passage covers 3 T cell receptor beta chains from one sample sequenced in a study of human T cells and chemical hapten exposure. Time point specified: pre-sensitization, week 0. Indicated treatment: therapeutic diphenylcyclopropenone sensitization with weekly scalp DPC. TCRdb re-derived calls from the RACE reads in MiXCR, one entry per CDR3 protein. The table records about 60,000 distinct CDR3 sequences, 10% to 12% of them present only once. The source was whole blood, collected in connection with sensitization to the hapten diphenylcyclopropenone (DPC). Receptor source: a woman in her 40s with alopecia areata. Some clones in this sample may be carry-over from other donors' samples.

This clonotype was detected a few times. The chain employs TRBV20-1 and TRBJ2-7; no reliable D call. This CDR3 is 11 amino acids long. V was trimmed by 3 bases and J by 6 bases, leaving 9 bases between them. Germline V gives CDR1 DFQATT, CDR2 SNEGSKA (reference sequence). The CDR3 DNA is TGCAGTGCTAGTTACAGTTCCGAGCAGTACTTC. Amino acids: CSASYSSEQYF.

This clonotype was detected ten times or more. The chain uses TRBV4-3 and TRBJ2-2, with 7 nucleotides matching TRBD2. With V trimmed by 0 bases and J by 4 bases, 8 bases remained unmatched. Germline lookup yields CDR1 LGHNA and CDR2 YSLEER. The CDR3 covers 17 residues. This chain's CDR3 is CASSQDPGGSGTGELFF. CDR3 coding DNA: TGCGCCAGCAGCCAAGATCCGGGCGGGAGTGGCACCGGGGAGCTGTTTTTT.

This clonotype turned up a few times. The chain carries TRBV2 and TRBJ2-3; tentatively, D is TRBD1 (6 bases). Germline CDR1 SNHLY, CDR2 FYNNEI. The germline V and J ends were trimmed by 5 bases and 10 bases, with 10 bases remaining between them. This CDR3 comprises 11 residues. The CDR3: CASSNRASQYF. In DNA, the CDR3 is TGTGCCAGCAGTAACAGGGCGTCGCAGTATTTT.